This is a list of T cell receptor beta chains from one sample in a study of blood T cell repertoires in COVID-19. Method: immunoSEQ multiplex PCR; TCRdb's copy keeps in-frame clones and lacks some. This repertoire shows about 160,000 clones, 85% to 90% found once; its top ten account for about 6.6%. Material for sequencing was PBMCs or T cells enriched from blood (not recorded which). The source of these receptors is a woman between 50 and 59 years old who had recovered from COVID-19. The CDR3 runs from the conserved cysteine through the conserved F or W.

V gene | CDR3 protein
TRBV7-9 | CASSLDQGASGNTIYF
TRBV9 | CASSPYTDTQYF
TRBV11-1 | CASSWQVNTEAFF
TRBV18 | CASSPDREEGNYGYTF
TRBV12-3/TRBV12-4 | CASSHRGWWAFF
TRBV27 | CASRGDYPWDTQYF
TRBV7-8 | CASSRASSGGGFQETQYF
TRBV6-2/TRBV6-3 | CASSARAPTEAFF
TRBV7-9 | CASSSWTGPNEKLFF
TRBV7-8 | CASSYSGQLYEQYF
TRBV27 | CASRLQGANNQPQHF
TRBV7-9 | CASSAGRVANTGELFF
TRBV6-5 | CASRSTGGQSYEQYF
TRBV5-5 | CASSLGGQNSYGYTF
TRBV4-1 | CASRKWGGAQEETQYF
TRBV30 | CAWSVVGRYTEAFF
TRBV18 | CASSPGVTSGGNEQFF
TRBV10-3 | CAISGLAGYQETQYF
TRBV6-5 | CASSRGQHYGYTF
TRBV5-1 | CASSPDSSYNSPLHF
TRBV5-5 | CASSLGGGSPFYEQYF
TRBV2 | CASNIEYTEAFF
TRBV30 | CAWIDSYGYTF
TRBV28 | CASSLFLKGQRISSLNTGELFF
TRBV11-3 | CASSLGDRGNTEAFF
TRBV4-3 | CASSQEWPNLYGYTF
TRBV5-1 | CASSPGQYNEQFF
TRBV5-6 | CASSTPLRGDNEKLFF
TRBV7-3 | CASSLGQNTEAFF
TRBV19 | CASRPTGGGGELFF
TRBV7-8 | CASSDRDRGNEQYF
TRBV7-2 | CASSRGQSSGNTIYF
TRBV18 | CASSPGQQAFF
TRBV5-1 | CASSLAGGDQPQHF
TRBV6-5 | CASITGFGNSPLHF
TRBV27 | CASSLGAGGQGISPLHF
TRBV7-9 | CASSFLSVNEKLFF
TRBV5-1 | CASSQMTGSSYNSPLHF
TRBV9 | CASSPPGSYNSPLHF
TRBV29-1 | CSVAGQGSEQYF
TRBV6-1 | CASSAQIMGGVGEAWGYTF
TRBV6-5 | CASSPQGSGNTIYF
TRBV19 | CASSIGRQGLSGNTIYF
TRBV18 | CASSPAGHKAFF
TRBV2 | CASSSGLAGGYEQYF
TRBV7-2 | CASSLPLAGVRTDTQYF
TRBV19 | CASSIGGTYGYTF
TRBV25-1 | CASSDGGRNTIYF
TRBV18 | CASSQRGNSYEQYF
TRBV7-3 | CASSLLGGANNEQFF
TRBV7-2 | CASSLGTGTNQPQHF
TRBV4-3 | CASSQGVGGLGGYGYTF
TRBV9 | CASSREGTNTGELFF
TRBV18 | CASSPSGALQRQPQHF
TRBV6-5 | CASSSPAGHKETQYF
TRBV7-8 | CASSLALRGSGAFF
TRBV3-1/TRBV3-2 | CASSQDRAPRVSYEQYF
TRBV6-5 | CASSYGRNQPQHF
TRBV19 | CASSGDPRGYYGYTF
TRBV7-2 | CASRPSPGGNTGELFF